The clone carrying this TCR beta chain was counted at least ten times. The data are from a study of neurological immune-mediated disorders. CDR1 DFQATT and CDR2 SNEGSKA come from the germline V gene (reference sequence). The CDR3 covers 14 residues. Trimming took 3 bases from V and 0 from J, leaving 8 bases between them. With 10-nucleotide random UMIs included, cDNA was synthesized by 5'RACE. One entry per CDR3 protein results from TCRdb running MiXCR on the 5' RACE reads. The sample gives about 50,000 distinct CDR3 sequences, 9% to 12% of which show up once; about 5.2% is in the top ten. The sequence derives from a man in his 70s with HTLV-1-associated myelopathy (HAM/TSP). The chain uses TRBV20-1 and TRBJ2-2; D may be TRBD1 (6 bases). Sequenced: PBMCs. The CDR3 DNA follows: TGCAGTGCTAGCCCAGGGGCGAACACCGGGGAGCTGTTTTTT. Translating gives CSASPGANTGELFF.